This T cell receptor beta chain came from a study of blood T cell repertoires in COVID-19. Study-wide context: Collection of acute and convalescent COVID-19 samples took place in the United States, Italy and Spain. Sources were T cells, B-cell-depleted T cells, or PBMCs; the material itself was cDNA or gDNA.

Germline lookup yields CDR1 SQVTM and CDR2 ANQGSEA. V lost 4 bases and J 2 bases, leaving 15 bases between the germline ends. This CDR3 has 14 amino acids. The assay was immunoSEQ multiplex PCR, and TCRdb's table has in-frame clones only and misses some. The data contain just under 150,000 clones, approximately 88% of them singletons. This chain connects TRBV29-1 to TRBJ2-7, with a weak D call TRBD2 (6 bases). The TCR was taken from a human donor in a cohort sampled during active COVID-19. Source material: peripheral blood. CDR3 in DNA: TGCAGCGTTGTAGCTAGCGAAGCCCCCTACGAGCAGTACGTC. It translates to CSVVASEAPYEQYV.